Sequencing of this T cell receptor (beta chain) was carried out in a study of blood T cell repertoires in COVID-19. Whole-study context: PBMCs, B-cell-depleted T cells, or T cells were the source of the cDNA or gDNA that made up the material.

Germline values: CDR1 MDHEN, CDR2 SYDVKM. Trimming cost V 7 bases and J 5 bases, with 6 bases left between them. There are 11 residues in the CDR3. Clones were sequenced by immunoSEQ multiplex PCR, and TCRdb holds only the in-frame ones, with some missing. Of 260,000 or so clones in the sample, 85% to 90% were seen once. For recovered donors of Cohort 3, there were two negative PCRs, clearance, or symptom resolution. This receptor was identified in a man aged 18 to 35 who had recovered from COVID-19. Sequencing input: PBMCs or T cells enriched from blood (not recorded which). The rearrangement links TRBV28 to TRBJ2-1; D gene uncertain. CDR3 bases: TGTGCCAGCACCCACAACAATGAGCAGTTCTTC. This sequence encodes CASTHNNEQFF.